This T cell receptor (beta chain) was identified in a study of T cells in Graves' hyperthyroidism and ophthalmopathy. Those patients with uncontrolled infection, other autoimmune disease, pregnancy or lactation were excluded. Overall study findings and caveats: Most expanded thyroid clonotypes above 0.001 also appeared in blood.

It was RNA transcripts that yielded the amplified TCR beta CDR3 regions. The HTBI set primed first-round TCR CDR3 RT-PCR. TCRdb re-called the multiplex PCR reads with MiXCR, one entry per CDR3 protein. The profile covers around 400,000 distinct CDR3 sequences, with roughly 15% appearing a single time and about 21% taken by the ten largest. The table lists this clonotype with a few counts. Its target is not known. The CDR3 contains 13 residues. The V gene lost 3 bases and the J gene lost 3 bases, with 7 bases spanning the gap. Germline V gene lookup returns CDR1 ENHRY and CDR2 SYGVKD. The V gene is TRBV10-3, the J gene TRBJ2-3; D remains unclear. The sample was blood. This receptor was taken from a woman aged 60-75 years with Graves' ophthalmopathy. DNA for the CDR3: TGTGCCATCAGTGATAGTGCTACAGATACGCAGTATTTT. Its translation is CAISDSATDTQYF.